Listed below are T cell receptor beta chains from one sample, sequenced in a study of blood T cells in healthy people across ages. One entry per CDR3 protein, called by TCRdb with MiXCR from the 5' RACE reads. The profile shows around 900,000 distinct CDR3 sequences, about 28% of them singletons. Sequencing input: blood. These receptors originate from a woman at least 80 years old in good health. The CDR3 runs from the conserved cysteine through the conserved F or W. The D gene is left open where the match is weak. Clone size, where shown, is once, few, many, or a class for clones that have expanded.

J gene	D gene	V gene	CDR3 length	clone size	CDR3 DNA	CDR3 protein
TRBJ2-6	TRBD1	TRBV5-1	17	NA	TGCGCCAGCAGCTCCGGACAGGGGAGCTCTGGGGCCAACGTCCTGACTTTC	CASSSGQGSSGANVLTF
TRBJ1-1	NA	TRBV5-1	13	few	TGCGCCAGCAGCTTTAACAGGGTGACTGAAGCTTTCTTT	CASSFNRVTEAFF
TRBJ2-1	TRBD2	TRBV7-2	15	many	TGTGCCAGCAGCTCATTGACTAGCGGGGCCAATGAGCAGTTCTTC	CASSSLTSGANEQFF
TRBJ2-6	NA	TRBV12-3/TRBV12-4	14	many	TGTGCCAGCAGTTCACGACCTGGGGCCAACGTCCTGACTTTC	CASSSRPGANVLTF
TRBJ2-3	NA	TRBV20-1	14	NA	TGCAGTGCTAGAGATTCGAGACTAACAGATACGCAGTATTTT	CSARDSRLTDTQYF
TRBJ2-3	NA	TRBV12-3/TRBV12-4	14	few	TGTGCCAGCATCACTAGAGGGAGAGCAGATACGCAGTATTTT	CASITRGRADTQYF
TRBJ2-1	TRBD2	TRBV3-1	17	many	TGTGCCAGCAGCCAAGTCTTTATAGCGGGGGTCTACAATGAGCAGTTCTTC	CASSQVFIAGVYNEQFF
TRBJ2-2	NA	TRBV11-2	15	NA	TGTGCCAGCAGCTTAGAACTGACTAACACCGGGGAGCCGTTTTTT	CASSLELTNTGEPFF
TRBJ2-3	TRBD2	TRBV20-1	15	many	TGCAGTGCTAGAGGCTCGGGGGGTAGCACAGATACGCAGTATTTT	CSARGSGGSTDTQYF
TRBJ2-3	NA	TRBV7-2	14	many	TGTGCCAGCAGCTTAAGTCCAGGGATAGATACGCAGTATTTT	CASSLSPGIDTQYF
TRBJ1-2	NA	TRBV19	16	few	TGTGCCAGTAGTATAACGGGTCGGGGCAGATCGGCCGGCTACACCTTC	CASSITGRGRSAGYTF
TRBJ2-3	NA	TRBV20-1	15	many	TGCAGTGCTAAAACACGGGCGGGGAGAACAGATACGCAGTATTTT	CSAKTRAGRTDTQYF
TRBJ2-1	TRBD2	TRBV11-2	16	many	TGTGCCAGCAGCGGGCGCCTGGGACTAGCGGGGGGATCGGGGTTCTTC	CASSGRLGLAGGSGFF
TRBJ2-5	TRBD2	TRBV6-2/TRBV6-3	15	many	TGTGCCAGCAGCTTAACTAGCGGGGAGGTCAAGACCCAGTACTTC	CASSLTSGEVKTQYF
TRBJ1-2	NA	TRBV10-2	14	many	TGCGCCAGCGGGAGGGGGGGCGCAGGAGGGGGCTACACCTTC	CASGRGGAGGGYTF
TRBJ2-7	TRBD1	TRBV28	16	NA	TGTGCCAGCAGTTTATCGGGACAGAGCTCCTACAATGAGCAGTACTTC	CASSLSGQSSYNEQYF
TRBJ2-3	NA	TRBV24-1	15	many	TGTGCCACCAGTGATACACGAGGTACCGGCGATACGCAGTATTTT	CATSDTRGTGDTQYF
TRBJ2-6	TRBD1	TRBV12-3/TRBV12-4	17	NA	TGTGCCAGCAGTTTATGGACAGGAAGCTCTGGGGCCAACGTCCTGACTTTC	CASSLWTGSSGANVLTF
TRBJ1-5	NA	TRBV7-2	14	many	TGTGCCAGCAGCCCAAGAGGGGGTGGTCAGCCCCAGCATTTT	CASSPRGGGQPQHF
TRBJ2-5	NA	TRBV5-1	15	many	TGCGCCAGCAGCATCAGGGTCAACCTGGGAGAGACCCAGTACTTC	CASSIRVNLGETQYF
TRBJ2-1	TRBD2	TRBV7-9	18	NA	TGTGCCAGCAGCTTCCCATACAAGGTAGCGGGGGGATACAATGAGCAGTTCTTC	CASSFPYKVAGGYNEQFF
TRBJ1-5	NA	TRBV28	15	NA	TGTGCCAGCATTAAGGGGTTCTCATACAATCAGCCCCAGCATTTT	CASIKGFSYNQPQHF
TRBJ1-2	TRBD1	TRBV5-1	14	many	TGCGCCAGCAGCCTCCGACAGGGGCTCTATGGCTACACCTTC	CASSLRQGLYGYTF
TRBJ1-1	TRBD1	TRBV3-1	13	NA	TGTACCACCTTGGGACAGCGGGACACTGAAGCTTTCTTT	CTTLGQRDTEAFF
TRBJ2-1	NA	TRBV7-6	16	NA	TGTGCCAGCAGCCATCAATCCGGCCGGCCCTACAATGAGCAGTTCTTC	CASSHQSGRPYNEQFF
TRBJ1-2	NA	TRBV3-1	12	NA	TGTGCCAGCAGCCAGGGACTCCGGGGCTACACCTTC	CASSQGLRGYTF
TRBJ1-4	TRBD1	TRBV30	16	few	TGTGCCTGGAGTCCGAGGATGGGACAGGGCGATGAAAAACTGTTTTTT	CAWSPRMGQGDEKLFF
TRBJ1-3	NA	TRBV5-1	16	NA	TGCGCCAGCAGCGAACGGGACTCCGGCTCTGGAAACACCATATATTTT	CASSERDSGSGNTIYF
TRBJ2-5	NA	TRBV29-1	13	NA	TGCAGCGTCAGGAGGACGGAGAAAGAGACCCAGTACTTC	CSVRRTEKETQYF
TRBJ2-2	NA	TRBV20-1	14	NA	TGCAGTGCCCCAACCGGGACCCCCACCGGGGAGCTGTTTTTT	CSAPTGTPTGELFF
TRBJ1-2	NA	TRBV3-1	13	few	TGTGCCAGCAGCCAAGAGAGTATTGGCGGCTACACCTTC	CASSQESIGGYTF
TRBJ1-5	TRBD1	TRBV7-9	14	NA	TGTGCCAGCAGCTTTGGGACAGGGCTCCAGCCCCAGCATTTT	CASSFGTGLQPQHF
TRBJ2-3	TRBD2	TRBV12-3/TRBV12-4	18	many	TGTGCCAGCAGTCCGATCCGACTAGCGGGGGGGAGCACAGATACGCAGTATTTT	CASSPIRLAGGSTDTQYF
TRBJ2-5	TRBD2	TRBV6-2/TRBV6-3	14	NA	TGTGCCAGCAGTGAGGGACTACCCGGAGAGACCCAGTACTTC	CASSEGLPGETQYF
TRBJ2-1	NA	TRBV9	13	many	TGTGCCAGCAGCGTAAGCAGGGACAATGAGCAGTTCTTC	CASSVSRDNEQFF
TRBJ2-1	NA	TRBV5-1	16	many	TGCGCCAGCAGCTTACAGGGGGGGCAAACCTACAATGAGCAGTTCTTC	CASSLQGGQTYNEQFF
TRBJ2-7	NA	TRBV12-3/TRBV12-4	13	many	TGTGCCAGCACTCGACTGGGGATGGACGAGCAGTACTTC	CASTRLGMDEQYF
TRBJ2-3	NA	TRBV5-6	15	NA	TGTGCCAGCATCAAGCTAGCTGCTAGCACAGATACGCAGTATTTT	CASIKLAASTDTQYF
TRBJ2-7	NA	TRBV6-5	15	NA	TGTCCCAGCAGTTACCACAGGAGTCTCTCCTACGAGCAGTACTTC	CPSSYHRSLSYEQYF
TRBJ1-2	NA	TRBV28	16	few	TGTGCCAGCAGCCCTCCTCTGGGGGGGGGCCGGTATGGCTACACCTTC	CASSPPLGGGRYGYTF
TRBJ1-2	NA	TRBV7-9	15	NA	TGTGCCAGCCTTCCCCAAAACACGGATTACGGAGGCTACACCTTC	CASLPQNTDYGGYTF
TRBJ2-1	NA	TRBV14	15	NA	TGTGCCAGCAGCCAACAAAGGGGACCCCTCAATGAGCAGCACTTC	CASSQQRGPLNEQHF
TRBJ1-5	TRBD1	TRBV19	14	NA	TGTGCCAGTCAGGACAGGGGGCGAATTCAGCCCCAGCATTTT	CASQDRGRIQPQHF
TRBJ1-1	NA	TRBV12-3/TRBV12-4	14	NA	TGTGCCAGCAGTCCCAGGGAGGACCCGATGAAAGCTTTCTTT	CASSPREDPMKAFF
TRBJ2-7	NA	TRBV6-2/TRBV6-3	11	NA	TGTGCCAGCAGTCCTCGGGGGGAGCAGTACTTC	CASSPRGEQYF
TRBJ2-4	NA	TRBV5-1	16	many	TGCGCCAGCAGCTTGGATGGGGCCTTGGCCAAAAACATTCAGTACTTC	CASSLDGALAKNIQYF
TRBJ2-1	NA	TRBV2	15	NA	TGTGCCAGCAGTCAGGGATTCGACTCCTACAATGAGCAGTTCTTC	CASSQGFDSYNEQFF
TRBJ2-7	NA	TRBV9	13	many	TGTGCCAGCAGCTCAACAGGTGTAGCTACCCAGTACTTC	CASSSTGVATQYF
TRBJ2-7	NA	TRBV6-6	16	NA	TGTGCCAGCAGTTACGGTAGGTCGCTGGGCAGCTACGAGCAGTACTTC	CASSYGRSLGSYEQYF
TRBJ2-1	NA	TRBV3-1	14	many	TGTGCCAGTCAGGGAAGAGGCTCCTACAATGAGCAGTTCTTC	CASQGRGSYNEQFF
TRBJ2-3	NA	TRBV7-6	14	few	TGTGCCAGCAGCTTACGGAAGGTCACAGATACGCAGTATTTT	CASSLRKVTDTQYF
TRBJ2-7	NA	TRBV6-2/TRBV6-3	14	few	TGTGCCAGCAAAGGGACGTTAGCGGCGTACGAGCAGTACTTC	CASKGTLAAYEQYF
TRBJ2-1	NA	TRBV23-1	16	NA	TGCGCCAGCAGTCATACTTTGGGGGGCGCATTGAATGAGCAGTTCTTC	CASSHTLGGALNEQFF